This is a list of T cell receptor beta chains from one sample in a study of cytomegalovirus exposure and HLA in healthy donors. Clones were sequenced by immunoSEQ multiplex PCR, and TCRdb holds only the in-frame ones, with some missing. Here the sample spans fewer than 400,000 clones, roughly 90% being singletons. Sequenced input: PBMCs. The receptors stem from a woman aged 18-30 years in good health and CMV-seronegative. The CDR3 runs from the conserved cysteine through the conserved F or W. D genes are given only for firm matches. Rows may omit the clone size; those that give it use once, few, many or a size class.

clone size	D gene	J gene	V gene	CDR3 DNA	CDR3 protein
-	TRBD1	TRBJ1-2	TRBV7-8	TGTGCCAGCAGCTTTAGCGCAGGGGGCTCCCCATATGGCTACACCTTC	CASSFSAGGSPYGYTF
-	-	TRBJ1-1	TRBV5-1	TGCGCCAGCAGCCCGAGGACGGGAGGGGGTAACACTGAAGCTTTCTTT	CASSPRTGGGNTEAFF
once	-	TRBJ2-2	TRBV9	TGTGCCAGCAAGGGCGAGGGTCTGGAGCTGTTTTTT	CASKGEGLELFF
-	-	TRBJ2-7	TRBV28	TGTGCCAGCAGTATCCTATTAGGCGGATGGGAGCAGTACTTC	CASSILLGGWEQYF
few	-	TRBJ1-2	TRBV13	TGTGCCAGCAGCTTAGGCCGGGGATCTTATGGCTACACCTTC	CASSLGRGSYGYTF
-	TRBD1	TRBJ2-3	TRBV27	TGTGCCAGCAGTACAGGGGACAGGGTGGGGGATACGCAGTATTTT	CASSTGDRVGDTQYF
-	TRBD1	TRBJ1-1	TRBV28	TGTGCCAGCAGTTTCTGGGACAGGGACACTGAAGCTTTCTTT	CASSFWDRDTEAFF
-	-	TRBJ1-1	TRBV29-1	TGCAGCGTGCAGGGCGTAATGAACACTGAAGCTTTCTTT	CSVQGVMNTEAFF
-	TRBD2	TRBJ2-7	TRBV19	TGTGCCACTCGGCGGGCGGGAGGGCCCTACGAGCAGTACTTC	CATRRAGGPYEQYF
-	-	TRBJ1-1	TRBV30	TGTGCCTGGAGTGGACAGATGAACACTGAAGCTTTCTTT	CAWSGQMNTEAFF
-	TRBD2	TRBJ2-7	TRBV5-1	TGCGCCAGCAGCTCCCATTTGTCTAGCGGGAGCTACGAGCAGTACTTC	CASSSHLSSGSYEQYF
-	-	TRBJ2-7	TRBV6-6	TGTGCCAGCAGTTACTCGCGGGACGGAGTATCCTACGAGCAGTACTTC	CASSYSRDGVSYEQYF
-	TRBD1	TRBJ1-4	TRBV27	TGTGCCAGCAGTTCTACAGGGGTCCCGTTTGGTAATGAAAAACTGTTTTTT	CASSSTGVPFGNEKLFF
once	TRBD2	TRBJ2-1	TRBV6-1	TGTGCCAGCAGGGGACTAGCAGGTGAGCAGTTCTTC	CASRGLAGEQFF
-	-	TRBJ1-1	TRBV25-1	TGTGCCAGCAGTGAATGGGGGGGATTGAACACTGAAGCTTTCTTT	CASSEWGGLNTEAFF
-	TRBD2	TRBJ2-7	TRBV2	TGTGCCAGCAACCAAGGGGGACTAGCGGGATCGAGGGAGCAGTACTTC	CASNQGGLAGSREQYF
-	TRBD1	TRBJ1-1	TRBV4-3	TGCGCCAGCAGCCAAGACAGGGGGCGAGTGAACACTGAAGCTTTCTTT	CASSQDRGRVNTEAFF
-	TRBD1	TRBJ1-2	TRBV5-3	TGTGCCAGAAGCTTGAGCTGGACAGGGGTCCACTATGGCTACACCTTC	CARSLSWTGVHYGYTF
few	-	TRBJ1-5	TRBV19	TGTGCCAGTAGATTACAGGCTAATGGCAATCAGCCCCAGCATTTT	CASRLQANGNQPQHF
-	-	TRBJ1-2	TRBV5-1	TGCGCCAGCAGCACCTCGACAGGTTTCCCTCCTGTCTATGGCTACACCTTC	CASSTSTGFPPVYGYTF
-	TRBD2	TRBJ2-7	TRBV7-2	TGTGCCAGCAGCTTAAAGGCTAGCGGGAGTTCCGAGCAGTACTTC	CASSLKASGSSEQYF
-	-	TRBJ2-1	TRBV5-1	TGCGCCAGCAGCTTGGCTGCGTCGAACTCCTACAATGAGCAGTTCTTC	CASSLAASNSYNEQFF
-	TRBD1	TRBJ1-1	TRBV29-1	TGCAGCGTTGTGGGACAGGGTGGGACTGAAGCTTTCTTT	CSVVGQGGTEAFF
once	-	TRBJ2-5	TRBV6-5	TGTGCCAGCAGTTACTCGGCCCCCTCCCAGGAGACCCAGTACTTC	CASSYSAPSQETQYF
-	TRBD1	TRBJ1-2	TRBV7-2	TGTGCCAGCAGCGATGAGACAGGGGCCTATGGCTACACCTTC	CASSDETGAYGYTF
-	-	TRBJ2-5	TRBV7-9	TGTGCCAGCAGCGCGGGACAGCACCAAGAGACCCAGTACTTC	CASSAGQHQETQYF
-	TRBD2	TRBJ2-3	TRBV4-3	TGCGCCAGCAGCCAAGATTTAACTAGCGGAGACACAGATACGCAGTATTTT	CASSQDLTSGDTDTQYF
-	TRBD2	TRBJ2-1	TRBV6-5	TGTGCCAGCAGTTATAGCGGGAGCTCCTACAATGAGCAGTTCTTC	CASSYSGSSYNEQFF
-	TRBD2	TRBJ2-1	TRBV9	TGTGCCAGCAGCGTAAGTCCCGAGGGGTTAGCGGGGAAACCGTTCTTC	CASSVSPEGLAGKPFF